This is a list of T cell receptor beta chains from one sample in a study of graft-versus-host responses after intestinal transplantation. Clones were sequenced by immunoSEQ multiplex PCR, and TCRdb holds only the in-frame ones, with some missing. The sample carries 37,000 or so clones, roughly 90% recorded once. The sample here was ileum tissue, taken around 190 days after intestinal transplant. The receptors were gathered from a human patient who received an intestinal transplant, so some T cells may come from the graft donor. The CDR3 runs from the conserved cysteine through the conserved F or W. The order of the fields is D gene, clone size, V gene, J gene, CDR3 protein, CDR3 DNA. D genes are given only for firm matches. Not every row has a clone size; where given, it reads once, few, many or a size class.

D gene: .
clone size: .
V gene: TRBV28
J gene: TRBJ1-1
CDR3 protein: CASTPRRGSEAFF
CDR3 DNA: TGTGCCAGCACCCCCCGGAGGGGCTCTGAAGCTTTCTTT

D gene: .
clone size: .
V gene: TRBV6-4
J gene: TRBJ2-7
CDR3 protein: CATPVSSLYEQYF
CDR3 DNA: TGTGCCACCCCGGTAAGTTCCCTCTACGAGCAGTACTTC

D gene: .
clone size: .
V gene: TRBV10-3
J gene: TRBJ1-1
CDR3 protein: CAISERDGYEAFF
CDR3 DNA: TGTGCCATCAGTGAGCGGGACGGATATGAAGCTTTCTTT

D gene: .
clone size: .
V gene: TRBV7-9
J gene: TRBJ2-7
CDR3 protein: CASSAYYEQYF
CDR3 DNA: TGTGCCAGCAGCGCCTACTACGAGCAGTACTTC

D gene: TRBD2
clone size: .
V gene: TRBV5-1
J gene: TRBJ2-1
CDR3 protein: CASSLRLAGYNEQFF
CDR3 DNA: TGCGCCAGCAGCTTAAGACTAGCGGGGTACAATGAGCAGTTCTTC

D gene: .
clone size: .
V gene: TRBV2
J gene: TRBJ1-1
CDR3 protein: CASSTQGKAFF
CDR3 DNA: TGTGCCAGCAGCACCCAAGGGAAAGCTTTCTTT

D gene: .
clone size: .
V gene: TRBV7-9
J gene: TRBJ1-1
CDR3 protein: CASRTAGNTEAFF
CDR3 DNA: TGTGCCAGCAGGACGGCTGGTAACACTGAAGCTTTCTTT

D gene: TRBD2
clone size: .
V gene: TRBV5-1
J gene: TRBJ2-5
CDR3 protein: CASKLAGGLETQYF
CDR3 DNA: TGCGCCAGCAAGTTAGCGGGAGGGTTGGAGACCCAGTACTTC

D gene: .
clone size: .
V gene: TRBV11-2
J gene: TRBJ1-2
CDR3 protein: CASSSRVEYGYTF
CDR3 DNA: TGTGCCAGCAGCAGCAGGGTTGAGTATGGCTACACCTTC

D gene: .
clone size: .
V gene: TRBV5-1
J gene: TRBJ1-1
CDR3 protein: CASSLVTVENTEAFF
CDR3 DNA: TGCGCCAGCAGCTTGGTAACAGTGGAGAACACTGAAGCTTTCTTT

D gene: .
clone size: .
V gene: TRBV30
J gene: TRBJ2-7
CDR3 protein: CACNTGNYEQYF
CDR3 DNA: TGTGCCTGCAATACAGGGAACTACGAGCAGTACTTC

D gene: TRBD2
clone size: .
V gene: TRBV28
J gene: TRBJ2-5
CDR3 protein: CASSLSGGGKETQYF
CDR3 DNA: TGTGCCAGCAGTTTATCAGGCGGGGGAAAAGAGACCCAGTACTTC

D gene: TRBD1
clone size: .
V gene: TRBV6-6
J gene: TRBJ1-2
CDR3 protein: CASRAGTGGYYGYTF
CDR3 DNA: TGTGCCAGCAGGGCCGGGACAGGGGGCTACTATGGCTACACCTTC

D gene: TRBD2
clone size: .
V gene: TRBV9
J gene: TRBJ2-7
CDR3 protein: CASSVTGTRTEQYF
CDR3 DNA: TGTGCCAGCAGCGTGACCGGGACTAGAACCGAGCAGTACTTC

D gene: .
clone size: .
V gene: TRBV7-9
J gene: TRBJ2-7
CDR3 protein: CASSLSGATYEQYF
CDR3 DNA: TGTGCCAGCAGCCTAAGCGGAGCTACCTACGAGCAGTACTTC

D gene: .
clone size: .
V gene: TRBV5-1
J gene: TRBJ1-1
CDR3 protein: CASSLVETGNTEAFF
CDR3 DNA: TGCGCCAGCAGCTTGGTGGAGACAGGGAACACTGAAGCTTTCTTT

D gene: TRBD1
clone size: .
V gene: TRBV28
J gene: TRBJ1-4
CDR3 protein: CASSTRGLNEKLFF
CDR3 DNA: TGTGCCAGCAGCACGAGGGGGCTTAATGAAAAACTGTTTTTT

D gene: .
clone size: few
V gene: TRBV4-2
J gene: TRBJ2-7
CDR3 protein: CASSHAGYEQYF
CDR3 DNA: TGTGCCAGCAGCCACGCAGGCTACGAGCAGTACTTC

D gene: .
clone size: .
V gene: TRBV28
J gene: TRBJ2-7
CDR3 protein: CASSIFSGGLAYEQYF
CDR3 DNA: TGTGCCAGCAGTATCTTCTCCGGGGGTCTGGCCTACGAGCAGTACTTC

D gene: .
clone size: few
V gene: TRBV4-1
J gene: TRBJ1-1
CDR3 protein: CASSQVSRGSTEAFF
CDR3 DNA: TGCGCCAGCAGCCAAGTCTCCAGGGGAAGCACTGAAGCTTTCTTT

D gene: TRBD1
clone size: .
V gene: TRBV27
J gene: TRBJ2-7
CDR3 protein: CASRGQVSSYEQYF
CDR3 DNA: TGTGCCAGCAGGGGACAGGTGAGCTCCTACGAGCAGTACTTC

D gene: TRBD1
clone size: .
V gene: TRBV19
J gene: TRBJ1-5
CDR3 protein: CASSSTGGGYQPQHF
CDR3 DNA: TGTGCCAGTAGTTCCACAGGGGGCGGCTATCAGCCCCAGCATTTT

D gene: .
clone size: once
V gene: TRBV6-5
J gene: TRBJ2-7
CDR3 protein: CASSYSDSTYEQYF
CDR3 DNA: TGTGCCAGCAGTTACTCGGACAGCACCTACGAGCAGTACTTC

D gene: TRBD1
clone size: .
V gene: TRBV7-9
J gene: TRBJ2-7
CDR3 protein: CASSLRGQGSPYEQYF
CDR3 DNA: TGTGCCAGCAGCTTAAGAGGACAGGGGTCACCCTACGAGCAGTACTTC

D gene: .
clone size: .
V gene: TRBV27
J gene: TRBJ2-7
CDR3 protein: CASSSWQTTYEQYF
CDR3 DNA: TGTGCCAGCAGTTCCTGGCAGACGACCTACGAGCAGTACTTC

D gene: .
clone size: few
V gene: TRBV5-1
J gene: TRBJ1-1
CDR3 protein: CASSGTGYEAFF
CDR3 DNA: TGCGCCAGCAGCGGTACAGGGTATGAAGCTTTCTTT

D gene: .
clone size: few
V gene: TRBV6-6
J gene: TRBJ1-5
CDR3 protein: CASSYADSNQPQHF
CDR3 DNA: TGTGCCAGCAGTTACGCAGATAGCAATCAGCCCCAGCATTTT